Reported below is one T cell receptor (beta chain). This clone was seen ten or more times. Its cognate antigen has yet to be identified. Within one base of it there is no much larger clone, and no base qualities were kept. The entry originates in a study of T cells after posttransplantation cyclophosphamide (dated by TCRdb to the mid-2010s). For context, the study as a whole: T cell repertoire reconstitution was tracked by TRB sequencing after myeloablative bone marrow transplantation in which posttransplantation cyclophosphamide was used as GVHD prophylaxis. Antigen receptor sequencing covered samples from approximately 38 PTCy-treated patients and 16 of their related bone marrow donors. TRB sequencing was performed on blood from all 35 or so PTCy patients with 1-year posttransplant specimens. In 3 patients, TRB sequencing was also performed on up to 3 more blood samples taken 2 to 5.2 years after transplant, and in several patients, pretransplant blood was also TRB-sequenced. TRA and TRB clonality were tightly correlated in several samples, so subsequent TCR analyses focused on TRB only. Public TRB sequences were searched against a database of over 3,500 sequences associated with responses to pathogens, tumor antigens, self-antigens and alloantigens.

What the work shows at the level of the full study, not this receptor alone: The TRB repertoires of T cells infiltrating skin or the GI tract showed only limited overlap with the TRB repertoires found in blood. Across 40 to 55 patients, TRB clonality was highly associated with recipient CMV seropositivity and CMV reactivation, and PTCy diversity was similar to diversity in CNI/methotrexate controls. Donor-recipient similarity was low at 1-2 months but increased during the first year, and donor CD8+ memory clones often dominated later blood repertoires.

The meaning of the sample's treatment or condition label: high-dose cyclophosphamide on days +3 and +4 as single-agent GVHD prophylaxis. Patients in the PTCy group got busulfan and fludarabine conditioning, a marrow graft from a related or unrelated donor, and cyclophosphamide on days +3 and +4. The PTCy-treated patients were enrolled in a prospective multi-institutional clinical trial. Peripheral blood and bone marrow mononuclear cells were isolated by Ficoll-Hypaque density centrifugation and cryopreserved. TRB sequencing used genomic DNA with the immunoSEQ assay at survey resolution or the hsTCRB kit. The original pipeline was this. The immunoSEQ software was used for initial read processing, and the LymphoSeq R package was used for repertoire analyses. Clonality was calculated as 1 minus normalized Shannon entropy, and the Gini coefficient was also calculated for each TRB dataset. To infer phenotypes in unsorted samples, TRB sequences from sorted subsets of the recipient or donor were mapped onto unsorted samples from the same recipient. What TCRdb holds here is the immuneACCESS table cut down to in-frame rearrangements. Part of the clones is not present; checked against another copy, under half of the missing clones reflect an unresolved V gene, and the others are unexplained. V and J calls and clone size come straight from that table; D and trimming were deduced from the DNA. Here the sample lists 9,500 to 15,000 clones, none seen once only. Over 20% of the sample rests with the top ten.

CDR1 and CDR2 are read off the germline V gene (reference sequence) as MNHNY and SVGAGI. V is pared back by 4 bases and J by 3 bases, with 16 bases lying between the germline termini. The cysteine opens and the phenylalanine closes a CDR3 of 16 amino acids. Left in the record is the CDR3 DNA by itself, 48 bases read in frame from the first base. This receptor was obtained from a female patient aged 40-50 years who received an allogeneic stem cell transplant from a related donor, was CMV-positive, and had acute GVHD only. Some T cells may have been brought in with the graft after a transplant. The starting material was PBMCs, obtained after allogeneic stem cell transplant with posttransplant cyclophosphamide. In this chain, TRBV6-6 is recombined with TRBJ1-5; the D gene is possibly TRBD1, with 5 bases matching. CDR3 sequence: CASSSHFDRVNQPQHF. The DNA sequence is as follows: TGTGCCAGCAGTTCCCATTTTGACAGAGTCAATCAGCCCCAGCATTTT.